The rows below give T cell receptor beta chains drawn from one sample of a study of blood T cell repertoires in COVID-19. This table comes from immunoSEQ multiplex PCR, and its TCRdb copy is limited to in-frame clones, with some not included. Here the sample spans roughly 280,000 clones, 70% to 90% being singletons. The sample comprised PBMCs or T cells enriched from blood (not recorded which). The receptor source for this set is a woman aged 25 to 45 with acute COVID-19. Each CDR3 is given without its conserved first and last residue. Fields, in order: clone size, J gene, V gene, CDR3 protein. Clone size is stated in some rows and not others, as once, few, many or a class when expanded.

-,TRBJ2-1,TRBV24-1,ATSVSGGAFNEQF
-,TRBJ2-1,TRBV30,AWSGGGYEQF
few,TRBJ2-6,TRBV24-1,ATSARDRDTGANVLT
-,TRBJ1-1,TRBV30,AWSLHEGTEAF
-,TRBJ1-5,TRBV18,ASSQGNSNQPQH
-,TRBJ1-4,TRBV5-1,ASSLARAGEKLF
few,TRBJ1-4,TRBV6-5,ASMSPGTGDEKLF
-,TRBJ2-7,TRBV2,ASSIGQGEQY
-,TRBJ2-1,TRBV18,ASSPGTRGNEQF
-,TRBJ1-5,TRBV7-9,ASSPSNGQGTQPQH
-,TRBJ2-6,TRBV6-1,ASSEGTSGKGGANVLT
-,TRBJ2-2,TRBV6-5,ASTGLAGVGELF
-,TRBJ1-1,TRBV19,ASSIIPQGATEAF
-,TRBJ2-7,TRBV15,ATSSGVRPYEQY
-,TRBJ2-5,TRBV10-2,ASSRDTSGQETQY
-,TRBJ2-7,TRBV27,ASSLSGQAGEQY
-,TRBJ1-5,TRBV28,ASSTTPTLSNQPQH
-,TRBJ2-3,TRBV5-1,ASSLVGDRGVDTQY
-,TRBJ1-1,TRBV7-9,ASSLEGATEAF
-,TRBJ2-1,TRBV29-1,SVEDRGSGSLYNEQF
-,TRBJ2-7,TRBV7-8,ASSARLAGPWEQY
-,TRBJ1-4,TRBV10-3,AISDSTGYEKLF
-,TRBJ1-5,TRBV19,ASSITVDSNQPQH
-,TRBJ2-7,TRBV19,ASSIPSGLAGKEQY
-,TRBJ1-1,TRBV10-3,AISESNRGDRYAF
once,TRBJ2-3,TRBV5-1,ASSLRTSGGDTQY
-,TRBJ1-2,TRBV7-9,ASTPGQGMYGYT
-,TRBJ2-6,TRBV11-2,ASSLKAGVHSGANVLT
-,TRBJ2-6,TRBV5-1,ASSLFQGVSGANVLT
-,TRBJ2-2,TRBV5-1,ASRTGVLNTGELF
once,TRBJ2-2,TRBV4-2,ASSHVGTGEPGELF
-,TRBJ2-1,TRBV5-1,ASSWGTSGRNEQF
-,TRBJ2-2,TRBV7-7,ASSRDRGTGELF
-,TRBJ1-5,TRBV2,ASTTDVEQPQH
-,TRBJ2-5,TRBV29-1,SVRQVETQY
once,TRBJ2-1,TRBV5-1,ASSKTTSGNYNEQF
-,TRBJ2-7,TRBV3-1/TRBV3-2,ASRVAGEDEQY
-,TRBJ2-3,TRBV5-1,ASSLAAGSFTDTQY
-,TRBJ2-2,TRBV10-3,AIKGLYTGELF
-,TRBJ2-3,TRBV10-2,ASSASPEDTQY
-,TRBJ2-3,TRBV7-9,ASSLGTYTDTQY
-,TRBJ2-1,TRBV19,ASTKRGAYNEQF
-,TRBJ2-1,TRBV28,ASYGLSQEQF
-,TRBJ2-2,TRBV27,ASITSGTGGLVGELF
once,TRBJ2-1,TRBV24-1,ATSDPWSGSGGYNEQF
-,TRBJ2-7,TRBV14,ASSQGAEQY
-,TRBJ2-1,TRBV7-8,ASSLMVGSSEQF
-,TRBJ2-1,TRBV5-1,ASSGTSGGSSYNEQF
-,TRBJ2-1,TRBV19,ASSIQSGTDNEQF
-,TRBJ2-7,TRBV3-1/TRBV3-2,ASSQGPNTNYEQY
-,TRBJ2-3,TRBV24-1,ATSDLRHGREADTQY
once,TRBJ1-6,TRBV27,ASSGTPRSYNSPLH
-,TRBJ2-7,TRBV3-1/TRBV3-2,ASSPRAGQDYEQY
-,TRBJ1-4,TRBV28,ASSSLTGGGEKLF
few,TRBJ1-1,TRBV3-1/TRBV3-2,ASSQSSATAF
-,TRBJ1-4,TRBV5-5,ASSLGGAVGSGEKLF
-,TRBJ2-2,TRBV5-1,ASGARGGSNTGELF
-,TRBJ2-3,TRBV10-2,ASTPTAGGSSDTQY
-,TRBJ2-1,TRBV24-1,ATAGTSLNEQF
once,TRBJ2-1,TRBV10-1,ASSALAGGGSGDEQF